Listed below are T cell receptor beta chains from one sample, sequenced in a study of blood T cell repertoires in COVID-19. Libraries were prepared by immunoSEQ multiplex PCR; TCRdb keeps only in-frame clonotypes and omits some of them. The sample has about 370,000 clones; around 92% are singletons. The sequencing input was peripheral blood. The receptors were sampled from a woman aged 25 to 39 with COVID-19, enrolled during active disease. Both conserved end residues are part of each CDR3. The D gene is left open where the match is weak. Expanded clones are given a class, and other clones once, few, many or no size at all.

clone size	D gene	V gene	CDR3 length	J gene	CDR3 protein	CDR3 DNA
once	TRBD1	TRBV6-6	15	TRBJ2-2	CASSSSDRARGELFF	TGTGCCAGCAGTTCATCGGACAGGGCTAGGGGGGAGCTGTTTTTT
-	TRBD1	TRBV4-3	15	TRBJ1-2	CASSQDGRGLYGYTF	TGCGCCAGCAGCCAAGATGGCAGGGGGCTATATGGCTACACCTTC
-	-	TRBV5-6	15	TRBJ2-3	CASSLRVSRTDTQYF	TGTGCCAGCAGCTTGCGGGTCTCCCGCACAGATACGCAGTATTTT
-	TRBD1	TRBV11-2	14	TRBJ1-4	CASSFRGLGEKLFF	TGTGCCAGCAGCTTCAGGGGGCTGGGTGAAAAACTGTTTTTT
-	-	TRBV5-1	15	TRBJ2-7	CASSYGLRGTSEQYF	TGCGCCAGCAGCTACGGCCTGAGGGGGACCTCCGAGCAGTACTTC
once	TRBD2	TRBV28	14	TRBJ2-7	CASRPWGGGYEQYF	TGTGCCAGCAGACCATGGGGGGGTGGGTACGAGCAGTACTTC
-	TRBD1	TRBV10-1	17	TRBJ2-2	CASSFPRDRPDTGELFF	TGCGCCAGCAGTTTCCCCCGGGACAGGCCGGACACCGGGGAGCTGTTTTTT
-	-	TRBV14	14	TRBJ1-2	CASSQGASAYGYTF	TGTGCCAGCAGCCAAGGGGCGTCAGCTTATGGCTACACCTTC
once	TRBD1	TRBV4-1	15	TRBJ1-1	CASRRPTGGHTEAFF	TGCGCCAGCAGACGACCGACAGGGGGACACACTGAAGCTTTCTTT
-	-	TRBV11-3	18	TRBJ2-2	CASNFRREGGSRTGELFF	TGTGCCAGCAATTTTCGTCGTGAGGGAGGAAGTCGGACCGGGGAGCTGTTTTTT
-	-	TRBV4-3	16	TRBJ1-1	CASSPGPRGANTEAFF	TGCGCCAGCAGTCCAGGGCCAAGGGGCGCGAACACTGAAGCTTTCTTT
once	TRBD1	TRBV5-4	14	TRBJ2-3	CASSPLTGADTQYF	TGTGCCAGCAGCCCACTGACAGGGGCAGATACGCAGTATTTT
-	TRBD1	TRBV6-5	13	TRBJ1-2	CASSVTGSDGYTF	TGTGCCAGCAGCGTGACAGGGAGCGATGGCTACACCTTC
-	-	TRBV7-9	14	TRBJ1-1	CASSLSGAGTEAFF	TGTGCCAGCAGCTTAAGCGGCGCCGGGACTGAAGCTTTCTTT
-	-	TRBV21-1	18	TRBJ2-3	CASSKVPGLAGAKDTQYF	TGTGCCAGCAGCAAAGTCCCCGGACTAGCGGGAGCAAAAGATACGCAGTATTTT
-	TRBD2	TRBV27	15	TRBJ2-1	CASRIGLAGGNEQFF	TGTGCCAGCAGAATTGGGCTAGCGGGGGGCAATGAGCAGTTCTTC
-	-	TRBV5-1	15	TRBJ2-1	CASSFQGSSYNEQFF	TGCGCCAGCAGCTTTCAGGGAAGCTCCTACAATGAGCAGTTCTTC
-	-	TRBV11-3	14	TRBJ2-3	CASSLAGRPDTQYF	TGTGCCAGCAGCTTAGCGGGAAGACCAGATACGCAGTATTTT
-	-	TRBV19	12	TRBJ2-1	CASSRRGNEQFF	TGTGCCAGTAGTCGGAGAGGCAATGAGCAGTTCTTC
-	TRBD1	TRBV5-1	15	TRBJ1-4	CASSPSGTDNEKLFF	TGCGCCAGCAGCCCATCCGGGACAGATAATGAAAAACTGTTTTTT